Below are 7 T cell receptor beta chains sequenced from a single sample in a study of blood T cell repertoires in COVID-19. Sequencing was performed with immunoSEQ multiplex PCR; in TCRdb, only in-frame clones are kept and a portion is missing. The profile shows 350,000 or so clones, approximately 89% of them singletons. Sequences were obtained from peripheral blood. The receptors originated from a woman between 55 and 75 years old with COVID-19, enrolled during active disease.

The rearrangement links TRBV19 to TRBJ1-6; 9 bases align to TRBD1. Germline V gene data show CDR1 as LNHDA and CDR2 as SQIVND (reference sequence). CDR3 length: 14 residues. After removal of 8 bases from V and 9 bases from J, the junction contained 8 bases not matched to a gene. CDR3 DNA: TGTGCCAGTCAGCCGGGACAGGGTACTTCACCCCTCCACTTT. It is translated as CASQPGQGTSPLHF.

V gene TRBV9 combines with J gene TRBJ2-2; TRBD2 agrees at 10 bases. V gave up 6 bases and J gave up 1 base; unmatched junction bases: 3. Germline assignment: CDR1 SGDLS and CDR2 YYNGEE. The CDR3 length is 15 residues. The CDR3 DNA reads TGTGCCAGCACCCGGACTAGCGGGAACACCGGGGAGCTGTTTTTT. Its translation is CASTRTSGNTGELFF.

The chain links TRBV6-6 to TRBJ1-2, with D possibly TRBD1 on 5 matching bases. The germline V and J ends were trimmed by 6 bases and 6 bases, with 8 bases remaining between them. CDR3 length: 11 residues. Germline V CDR1 and CDR2: MNHNY, SVGAGI (reference sequence). The CDR3: CASRSGDGYTF. In DNA form, the CDR3 reads TGTGCCAGCAGGTCGGGGGATGGCTACACCTTC.

As concerns this clone: Other nucleotide sequences from this sample produce the same CDR3. This chain uses TRBV29-1 with TRBJ1-1; D ambiguous. Trimming shortened V by 4 bases and J by 1 base, and 7 bases separated the two germline ends. The CDR3 has 12 residues. The germline V gene has CDR1 SQVTM and CDR2 ANQGSEA. CDR3 loop: CSVARQNTEAFF. In nucleotides, the CDR3 is TGCAGCGTTGCCAGACAGAACACTGAAGCTTTCTTT.

The J gene is TRBJ1-3, the V gene TRBV18; possible D gene TRBD1, 6 bases. CDR1 and CDR2 from the germline V gene are KGHSH and LQKENI. V was trimmed by 3 bases and J by 0 bases, leaving 9 bases between them. The CDR3 length is 15 residues. CDR3 in amino acids: CASSPQGTSGNTIYF. For the CDR3, the DNA is TGTGCCAGCTCACCCCAGGGGACCTCTGGAAACACCATATATTTT.

V gene TRBV5-1 combines with J gene TRBJ1-2, with no clear D. V lost 3 bases and J lost 4, with 13 bases in between. Per the germline V gene, CDR1 is SGHRS and CDR2 is YFSETQ. The CDR3 covers 14 residues. The CDR3 DNA sequence: TGCGCCAGCAGCTCAGATCGGGGAGTCTATGGCTACACCTTC. Protein product: CASSSDRGVYGYTF. Complete variable domain (other parts from reference TRBV5-1 and TRBJ1-2): KAGVTQTPRYLIKTRGQQVTLSCSPISGHRSVSWYQQTPGQGLQFLFEYFSETQRNKGNFPGRFSGRQFSNSRSEMNVSTLELGDSALYLCASSSDRGVYGYTFGSGTRLTVV.

The chain joins TRBV5-1 to TRBJ2-7; 7 bases map to TRBD1. CDR3 size: 17 residues. The V and J ends lost 0 bases and 4 bases, in that order; junction bases with no gene match: 13. Germline V gives CDR1 SGHRS, CDR2 YFSETQ. The CDR3 DNA is TGCGCCAGCAGCTTGGTCTTTGACTCACAGGGGAGTTACGAGCAGTACTTC. Translated, it gives CASSLVFDSQGSYEQYF.